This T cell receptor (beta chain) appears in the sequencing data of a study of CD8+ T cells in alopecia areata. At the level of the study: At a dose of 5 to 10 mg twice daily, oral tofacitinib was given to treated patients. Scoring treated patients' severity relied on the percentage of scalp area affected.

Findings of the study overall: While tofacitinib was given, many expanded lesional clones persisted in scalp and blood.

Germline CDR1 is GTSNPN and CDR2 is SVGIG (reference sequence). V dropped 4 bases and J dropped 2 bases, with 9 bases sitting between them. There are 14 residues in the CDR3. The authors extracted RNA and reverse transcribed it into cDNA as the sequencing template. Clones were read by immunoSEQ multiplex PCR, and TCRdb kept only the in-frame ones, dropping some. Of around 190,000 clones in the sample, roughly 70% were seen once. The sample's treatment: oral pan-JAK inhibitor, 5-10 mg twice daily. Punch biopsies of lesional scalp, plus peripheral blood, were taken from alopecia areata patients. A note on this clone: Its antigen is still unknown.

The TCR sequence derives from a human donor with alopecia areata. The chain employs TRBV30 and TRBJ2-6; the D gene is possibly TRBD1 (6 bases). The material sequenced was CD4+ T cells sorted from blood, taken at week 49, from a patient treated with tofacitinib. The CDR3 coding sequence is TGTGCCTGGACCGAGGGGGCTGGGGCCAACGTCCTGACTTTC. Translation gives CAWTEGAGANVLTF. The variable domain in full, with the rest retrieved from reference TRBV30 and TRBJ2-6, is SQTIHQWPATLVQPVGSPLSLECTVEGTSNPNLYWYRQAAGRGLQLLFYSVGIGQISSEVPQNLSASRPQDRQFILSSKKLLLSDSGFYLCAWTEGAGANVLTFGAGSRLTVL.